These 22 T cell receptor beta chains came from one sample sequenced in a study of blood T cell repertoires in COVID-19. Measured with immunoSEQ multiplex PCR; TCRdb has only the in-frame clones, and not every one. The profile shows about 74,000 clones, about nine tenths of them singletons. The sample comprised peripheral blood. The receptors were sampled from a man aged 45-60 years with acute or convalescent COVID-19.

CDR3 sequence: CSARGQGETQYF. The CDR3 DNA sequence: TGCAGCGCACGTGGACAGGGAGAGACCCAGTACTTC. The gene calls are TRBV29-1 and TRBJ2-5; the match to TRBD1 covers 8 bases. The CDR3 has 12 residues. Germline V gene lookup returns CDR1 SQVTM and CDR2 ANQGSEA. Trimming at V came to 7 bases and at J to 4 bases, leaving 5 bases not matched to a gene.

The chain employs TRBV10-3 and TRBJ2-2, with TRBD2 matching 7 bases. The CDR3 totals 14 residues. Per germline, CDR1 ENHRY and CDR2 SYGVKD. The V segment lost 0 bases and the J segment 5 bases; nucleotides outside the gene matches: 0. The CDR3 DNA follows: TGTGCCATCAGTGAGTCGGGGGGGACCGGGGAGCTGTTTTTT. Protein sequence: CAISESGGTGELFF.

CDR3 protein: CAISGTSGYTDTQYF. As DNA, the CDR3 is TGTGCCATCAGTGGGACTAGCGGTTACACAGATACGCAGTATTTT. This chain uses TRBV10-3 with TRBJ2-3; 10 bases fit TRBD2. Germline CDR1 and CDR2: ENHRY and SYGVKD. The CDR3 contains 15 residues. V was pared by 4 bases and J by 2 bases, with 3 bases of the junction left unmatched.

This clone has just one count. The J gene is TRBJ2-2, the V gene TRBV2, with a tentative D call TRBD2 (6 bases). Trimming took 5 bases from V and 0 from J, leaving 10 bases between them. The CDR3 sequence is 15 residues long. Looked up from germline, CDR1 is SNHLY and CDR2 is FYNNEI. CDR3 amino acids: CASSLGLPNTGELFF. The CDR3 DNA reads TGTGCCAGCAGTCTAGGACTACCGAACACCGGGGAGCTGTTTTTT.

This clone was detected only once. The V and J genes are TRBV7-2 and TRBJ1-2, with a weak D call TRBD1 (5 bases). Germline V gene data show CDR1 as SGHTA and CDR2 as FQGNSA. Trimming removed 0 bases from V and 2 bases from J, with 10 bases in between. CDR3 length equals 15 residues. The CDR3: CASSLAGGVNYGYTF. In DNA form, the CDR3 reads TGTGCCAGCAGCTTAGCGGGAGGGGTAAACTATGGCTACACCTTC.

This chain connects TRBV6-5 to TRBJ1-5, with D perhaps TRBD1 (6 bases). Germline V lookup: CDR1 MNHEY, CDR2 SVGAGI. The V end lost 10 bases, the J end lost 3 bases, and 13 bases lay between the germline ends. The CDR3 extends over 13 amino acids. In DNA, the CDR3 is TGTGCCATGTCTGTGGGGGCCAATCAGCCCCAGCATTTT. Amino acid sequence: CAMSVGANQPQHF.

This chain joins TRBV4-1 and TRBJ2-7; 12 nucleotides align to TRBD2. The V gene end was trimmed by 3 bases and the J gene end by 3 bases; junction bases not matched to a gene: 9. From germline, CDR1 is MGHRA and CDR2 YSYEKL. This CDR3 spans 17 amino acids. The CDR3 here is CASSQKGEGLAGYEQYF. The CDR3 bases are TGCGCCAGCAGCCAGAAGGGGGAGGGACTAGCGGGCTACGAGCAGTACTTC.

This clone is a singleton in its sample. This chain connects TRBV7-8 to TRBJ2-7; TRBD2 matches at 8 bases. Germline V CDR1 and CDR2: SGHVS, FQNEAQ. Germline trimming cut 5 bases from V and 7 bases from J; bases unmatched to any gene: 19. The CDR3 is made up of 17 amino acids. DNA of the CDR3: TGTGCCAGCAGCCCCCAGGTAGGGATAGCGGGATCACGGGAGCAGTACTTC. This codes for CASSPQVGIAGSREQYF.

The chain couples TRBV18 to TRBJ1-1; D uncertain. Trimming took off 3 bases at V and 3 bases at J, with 11 bases between the two ends. Germline V gives CDR1 KGHSH, CDR2 LQKENI. This CDR3 is 14 amino acids long. The CDR3 DNA reads TGTGCCAGCTCACCGGGGAGAGGCGACACTGAAGCTTTCTTT. It encodes CASSPGRGDTEAFF.

In this sample, this clone turned up once. The gene calls are TRBV7-2 and TRBJ2-1; 9 nucleotides agree with TRBD1. This CDR3 spans 15 amino acids. V trimming: 5 bases; J trimming: 4 bases; junction bases outside the gene matches: 6. CDR1 is SGHTA, CDR2 FQGNSA, per germline. The CDR3 protein is CASSPRTGAYNEQFF. CDR3 nucleotides: TGTGCCAGCAGCCCCCGGACAGGGGCGTACAATGAGCAGTTCTTC.

The chain combines TRBV7-6 with TRBJ2-7; D is possibly TRBD1 (6 bases). Germline V CDR1 and CDR2: SGHVS, FNYEAQ. The CDR3 extends over 14 amino acids. Trimming cost V 6 bases and J 2 bases, with 14 bases left between them. The CDR3 reads CASSPSGATYEQYF. The CDR3, as DNA: TGTGCCAGCAGTCCATCAGGGGCTACCTACGAGCAGTACTTC.

The chain couples TRBV28 to TRBJ1-1; D is perhaps TRBD1 (6 bases). The germline V gene encodes CDR1 MDHEN and CDR2 SYDVKM. The CDR3 is 16 residues long. With 5 bases removed from V and 3 bases from J, the gap between germline ends came to 19 bases. The CDR3 bases are TGTGCCAGCAGTCCTGCAGGGGCTTATCTGGACACTGAAGCTTTCTTT. Translating gives CASSPAGAYLDTEAFF.

The chain is built from TRBV16 and TRBJ1-1; a weak D match, TRBD1 (5 bases). CDR1 and CDR2 (germline): KGHSY, FQNENV. Trimming shortened V by 4 bases and J by 1 base, and 16 bases separated the two germline ends. The CDR3 spans 16 residues. Here the CDR3 reads CASSPWGGTENTEAFF. DNA for the CDR3: TGTGCCAGCAGCCCCTGGGGGGGGACGGAGAACACTGAAGCTTTCTTT. Full variable domain (outside the CDR3, taken from reference TRBV16 and TRBJ1-1): GEEVAQTPKHLVRGEGQKAKLYCAPIKGHSYVFWYQQVLKNEFKFLISFQNENVFDETGMPKERFSAKCLPNSPCSLEIQATKLEDSAVYFCASSPWGGTENTEAFFGQGTRLTVV.

This rearrangement joins TRBV28 to TRBJ2-5, with D perhaps matching TRBD2 (5 bases). From germline, CDR1 is MDHEN and CDR2 SYDVKM. Trimming removed 7 bases at V and 4 bases at J, with 25 bases between. The CDR3 is 17 residues long. Here the CDR3 reads CASNQRMRVRPGETQYF. In DNA form, the CDR3 reads TGTGCCAGCAACCAACGGATGAGGGTCCGCCCTGGAGAGACCCAGTACTTC.

This clone was seen only once. This sequence joins TRBV7-2 and TRBJ2-2, with TRBD1 matching 10 bases. The ends lost 5 bases at V and 5 bases at J; junction bases unmatched: 5. CDR1 and CDR2 (germline): SGHTA, FQGNSA. The CDR3 runs 15 residues. CDR3 sequence reads: CASSPQDRGTGELFF. Here the CDR3 DNA reads TGTGCCAGCAGCCCCCAGGACAGGGGGACCGGGGAGCTGTTTTTT.

The chain uses TRBV28 and TRBJ1-1; TRBD1 matches 9 bases. The CDR3 runs 14 residues. The germline V gene encodes CDR1 MDHEN and CDR2 SYDVKM. With V trimmed by 10 bases and J by 2 bases, 8 bases remained unmatched. Here the CDR3 reads CATDRGRFNTEAFF. The CDR3 DNA reads as TGTGCCACCGACAGGGGGAGGTTTAACACTGAAGCTTTCTTT.

The V call is TRBV28, the J call TRBJ2-4; 11 bases align to TRBD2. CDR1 and CDR2 (germline): MDHEN, SYDVKM. The length of the CDR3 is 14 residues. V was clipped by 7 bases and J by 4 bases; unmatched bases: 3. The CDR3 DNA follows: TGTGCCAGCATGGGACTAGCGGCAAAAAACATTCAGTACTTC. Encoded protein: CASMGLAAKNIQYF.

The gene calls are TRBV3-1 (or the pseudogene TRBV3-2) and TRBJ1-2; TRBD1 matches 8 bases. J was trimmed by 6 bases and V by 5 bases; bases with no gene match: 5. Germline CDR1 reads LGHDT; CDR2 reads YNNKEL (reference sequence). The CDR3 loop spans 13 amino acids. The CDR3 sequence: CASSTGTGDGYTF. In DNA form, the CDR3 reads TGTGCCAGCAGCACCGGGACAGGAGATGGCTACACCTTC.

The rearrangement links TRBV19 to TRBJ1-6, with 10 nucleotides matching TRBD1. Trimming took 3 bases from V and 5 from J; bases not matched to a gene: 13. The CDR3 contains 19 residues. CDR1 is LNHDA and CDR2 is SQIVND in the germline V gene (reference sequence). The CDR3 DNA reads TGTGCCAGTAGTATCTCCGGGACAGGGGCCTTCTGGAATAATTCACCCCTCCACTTT. Protein sequence: CASSISGTGAFWNNSPLHF.

The chain couples TRBV28 to TRBJ1-2; 7 nucleotides agree with TRBD1. Germline V lookup: CDR1 MDHEN, CDR2 SYDVKM. V was pared by 6 bases and J by 0 bases, with 4 bases of the junction left unmatched. The CDR3 spans 14 residues. The CDR3 coding sequence is TGTGCCAGCAGAAGACAGGGCGCTAACTATGGCTACACCTTC. Protein: CASRRQGANYGYTF.

The rearrangement joins TRBV11-2 to TRBJ2-5, with D hard to call. V lost 2 bases to trimming and J lost 5 bases, with 12 bases between them. Looked up from germline, CDR1 is SGHAT and CDR2 is FQNNGV. The CDR3 runs to 14 residues. CDR3 nucleotides: TGTGCCAGCAGCTTAACCGTCAGCGCGGAGACCCAGTACTTC. It is translated as CASSLTVSAETQYF. The whole variable domain, remainder taken from reference TRBV11-2 and TRBJ2-5, is EAGVAQSPRYKIIEKRQSVAFWCNPISGHATLYWYQQILGQGPKLLIQFQNNGVVDDSQLPKDRFSAERLKGVDSTLKIQPAKLEDSAVYLCASSLTVSAETQYFGPGTRLLVL.

The genes are TRBV29-1 and TRBJ1-1; D gene uncertain. V shed 2 bases and J shed 11 bases, with 15 bases lying between them. The CDR3 is 12 residues long. Germline V lookup: CDR1 SQVTM, CDR2 ANQGSEA. The DNA of the CDR3 is TGCAGCGTTGAACTGAGGAGCTCTCCCGCTTTCTTT. As protein: CSVELRSSPAFF.